This T cell receptor beta chain was profiled in a study of T cell repertoires in cytomegalovirus infection. Findings of the study overall: HLA-C-restricted TCR beta clonotypes specific for CMV led the ex vivo response.

Each CDR3 protein gets one entry after TCRdb re-called the reads with MiXCR. The sample includes 150,000 to 200,000 distinct CDR3 sequences, 13% to 15% of them seen just once. This CDR3 has 17 amino acids. Trimming cost V 1 base and J 8 bases; bases outside gene matches: 10. Germline V gene lookup returns CDR1 SGHRS and CDR2 YFSETQ. A remark on this clonotype: Its antigen remains unknown.

The receptor was derived from a human donor in good health (CMV status not recorded). Some clones in this sample may be carry-over from other donors' samples. The sample consisted of PBMCs. The rearrangement links TRBV5-1 to TRBJ2-1, with 12 positions matching TRBD2. CDR3: CASSLLTSGGVVDEQFF. For the CDR3, the DNA is TGCGCCAGCAGCTTGCTGACTAGCGGGGGTGTAGTGGATGAGCAGTTCTTC.